The 29 T cell receptor beta chains below all came from one sample that was sequenced in a study of blood T cell repertoires in COVID-19. TCRdb's table, derived via immunoSEQ multiplex PCR, lists solely in-frame clones and lacks some. The sample has approximately 220,000 clones; about 87% are singletons. Material for sequencing was peripheral blood. These receptors were collected from a man aged 55 to 70 with acute or convalescent COVID-19.

This clone showed up just once. The chain has TRBV7-3 and TRBJ2-3, with D perhaps matching TRBD2 (7 bases). This CDR3 region has 15 residues. V was clipped by 3 bases and J by 4 bases, with 14 bases between them. CDR1 SGHTA and CDR2 FQGTGA come from the germline V gene. The CDR3 is CASSFWGGPADTQYF. The CDR3 DNA reads TGTGCCAGCAGCTTCTGGGGGGGCCCGGCAGATACGCAGTATTTT.

The J gene is TRBJ1-4, the V gene TRBV7-8, with 8 bases fitting TRBD1. J gave up 4 bases and V 4 bases, and 2 bases lay outside the gene matches. Per germline, CDR1 SGHVS and CDR2 FQNEAQ. This CDR3 has 14 residues. CDR3 region: CASSSGGLNEKLFF. DNA for the CDR3: TGTGCCAGCAGCTCAGGGGGCCTTAATGAAAAACTGTTTTTT.

The chain recombines TRBV5-1 with TRBJ2-1, with 10 bases identical to TRBD2. The CDR3 runs 19 residues. Trimming at V came to 0 bases and at J to 0 bases, leaving 9 bases not matched to a gene. The germline gives CDR1 SGHRS, CDR2 YFSETQ. CDR3 protein: CASSLVGLAGDSSYNEQFF. The CDR3 coding sequence is TGCGCCAGCAGCTTGGTAGGTCTAGCGGGGGATAGCTCCTACAATGAGCAGTTCTTC.

The chain recombines TRBV7-3 with TRBJ2-3; TRBD2 matches 13 bases. CDR1 and CDR2 from the germline V gene are SGHTA and FQGTGA. With 5 bases clipped from V and 8 bases from J, the junction kept 7 bases outside the gene matches. This CDR3 spans 15 amino acids. The CDR3 loop is CASSGGLAGYGTQYF. Written as DNA, the CDR3 is TGTGCCAGCAGCGGGGGACTAGCGGGGTATGGTACGCAGTATTTT.

This chain's CDR3 is CASSPRTSGGQTQYF. CDR3 DNA: TGTGCCAGCTCACCCCGAACTAGCGGGGGACAGACCCAGTACTTC. V gene TRBV18 combines with J gene TRBJ2-5; 11 bases fit TRBD2. The CDR3 is 15 residues long. V lost 3 bases, J lost 6 bases, and 6 bases stayed unmatched. Germline V CDR1 and CDR2: KGHSH, LQKENI.

This clone was observed a single time. The V and J genes are TRBV5-4 and TRBJ1-1; TRBD1 is a possible D gene (6 bases). Germline V gene lookup returns CDR1 SGHNT and CDR2 YYREEE (reference sequence). This CDR3 is built from 13 residues. V was clipped by 4 bases and J by 8 bases, with 15 bases between them. CDR3: CASSPGQGREAFF. CDR3 coding DNA: TGTGCCAGCAGCCCCGGGCAGGGGAGAGAAGCTTTCTTT.

CDR3 coding DNA: TGCGCCAGCAGCTTGGGACAAAATGAAAAACTGTTTTTT. Amino acid sequence: CASSLGQNEKLFF. The chain uses TRBV5-1 and TRBJ1-4; no firm D call. Per the germline V gene, CDR1 is SGHRS and CDR2 is YFSETQ. This CDR3 has 13 amino acids. V dropped 0 bases and J dropped 5 bases, with 5 bases sitting between them.

The rearrangement links TRBV9 to TRBJ1-3; 9 nucleotides align to TRBD1. Germline CDR1 reads SGDLS; CDR2 reads YYNGEE. Losses at the gene ends were 4 bases for V and 0 bases for J; bases not matched to a gene: 5. This CDR3 contains 16 residues. The CDR3 DNA reads TGTGCCAGCAGCCCGACAGGGGGGGGCTCTGGAAACACCATATATTTT. This encodes CASSPTGGGSGNTIYF. Variable domain in full (rest from reference TRBV9 and TRBJ1-3): DSGVTQTPKHLITATGQRVTLRCSPRSGDLSVYWYQQSLDQGLQFLIQYYNGEERAKGNILERFSAQQFPDLHSELNLSSLELGDSALYFCASSPTGGGSGNTIYFGEGSWLTVV.

The chain combines TRBV20-1 with TRBJ1-5, with a weak D call TRBD1 (5 bases). This CDR3 is built from 13 residues. Germline assignment: CDR1 DFQATT and CDR2 SNEGSKA (reference sequence). V was pared by 3 bases and J by 7 bases, with 13 bases between. CDR3 sequence reads: CSASGAGGQPQHF. CDR3 sequence (DNA): TGCAGTGCTAGTGGGGCCGGCGGGCAGCCCCAGCATTTT.

This clone has a handful of counts. The V gene is TRBV9, the J gene TRBJ1-1, with D unresolved. This CDR3 comprises 14 residues. From germline, CDR1 is SGDLS and CDR2 YYNGEE. Trimming pared 0 bases from V and 7 bases from J, leaving 13 bases between. CDR3 region: CASSVVSGYGEAFF. DNA for the CDR3: TGTGCCAGCAGCGTAGTATCCGGGTATGGTGAAGCTTTCTTT.

This chain joins TRBV4-3 and TRBJ2-5; TRBD2 agrees at 11 bases. The germline V gene encodes CDR1 LGHNA and CDR2 YSLEER. V was clipped by 0 bases and J by 5 bases; unmatched bases: 17. The CDR3 has 20 amino acids. The chain's CDR3 is CASSQDIPGASGGPAETQYF. CDR3 nucleotide sequence: TGCGCCAGCAGCCAAGATATCCCCGGGGCTAGCGGGGGGCCCGCGGAGACCCAGTACTTC.

The rearrangement uses TRBV7-2 and TRBJ2-7, with TRBD1 as a possible D gene (6 bases). CDR1 SGHTA and CDR2 FQGNSA come from the germline V gene. V dropped 4 bases and J dropped 9 bases, with 16 bases sitting between them. This CDR3 is built from 13 residues. CDR3 protein: CASSSNPGVGQYF. The DNA of the CDR3 is TGTGCCAGCAGCTCTAACCCAGGGGTCGGGCAGTACTTC.

The chain recombines TRBV6-5 with TRBJ1-2, with D hard to call. V was shortened by 2 bases and J by 3 bases, with 16 bases between the two germline ends. The germline gives CDR1 MNHEY, CDR2 SVGAGI. The CDR3 sequence is 16 residues long. CDR3 region: CASSYAGRSSHYGYTF. CDR3 DNA: TGTGCCAGCAGTTACGCGGGTAGGAGTTCGCACTATGGCTACACCTTC.

The V call is TRBV29-1, the J call TRBJ1-1, with 7 positions matching TRBD1. Germline CDR1 SQVTM, CDR2 ANQGSEA. There are 16 residues in the CDR3. Here the CDR3 DNA reads TGCACCGACCCCCCCGGACAGGAACCCATGAACACTGAAGCTTTCTTT. This sequence encodes CTDPPGQEPMNTEAFF.

The chain is built from TRBV6-1 and TRBJ2-4, with a tentative D call TRBD1 (5 bases). There are 17 residues in the CDR3. Germline lookup yields CDR1 MNHNS and CDR2 SASEGT. V was trimmed by 4 bases and J by 0 bases, leaving 16 bases between them. Written as DNA, the CDR3 is TGTGCCAGCAGTGGGCTTTTCAGGGCTCTAGCCAAAAACATTCAGTACTTC. Translated, it gives CASSGLFRALAKNIQYF.

The genes are TRBV9 and TRBJ1-1; tentatively, D is TRBD1 (5 bases). V was pared by 2 bases and J by 7 bases, with 15 bases between. Germline values: CDR1 SGDLS, CDR2 YYNGEE. The CDR3 runs 14 residues. CDR3 sequence reads: CASSVGGIGVEAFF. In DNA form, the CDR3 reads TGTGCCAGCAGCGTTGGGGGGATAGGGGTTGAAGCTTTCTTT.

This clone has only a few counts. The gene calls are TRBV9 and TRBJ2-7, with D maybe TRBD1 (6 bases). V lost 4 bases and J 0 bases, leaving 8 bases between the germline ends. The CDR3 is 13 residues long. CDR1 is SGDLS, CDR2 YYNGEE, per germline. The CDR3 DNA sequence: TGTGCCAGCAGCAGGACAGCCTCCTACGAGCAGTACTTC. It yields the protein CASSRTASYEQYF. The full variable domain, in which reference TRBV9 and TRBJ2-7 provide the parts outside the CDR3, is DSGVTQTPKHLITATGQRVTLRCSPRSGDLSVYWYQQSLDQGLQFLIQYYNGEERAKGNILERFSAQQFPDLHSELNLSSLELGDSALYFCASSRTASYEQYFGPGTRLTVT.

The chain is built from TRBV27 and TRBJ1-2; no clear D. Germline CDR1 is MNHEY and CDR2 is SMNVEV (reference sequence). This CDR3 is 14 amino acids long. V was clipped by 1 base and J by 6 bases, with 12 bases between them. CDR3 nucleotides: TGTGCCAGCAGTTTATTGGGAGACGGGGATGGCTACACCTTC. It codes for CASSLLGDGDGYTF.

This clone was detected a few times. The chain combines TRBV5-6 with TRBJ1-2, with unresolved D. Germline CDR1 and CDR2: SGHDT and YYEEEE. The CDR3 loop spans 13 amino acids. Trimming removed 8 bases at V and 1 base at J, with 12 bases between. CDR3 amino acids: CASHSEGNYGYTF. The CDR3 bases are TGTGCCAGTCATTCGGAGGGTAACTATGGCTACACCTTC.

In its sample, this clone was seen a few times. The chain couples TRBV7-9 to TRBJ2-3; D is undetermined. This CDR3 comprises 15 residues. The V end lost 5 bases, the J end lost 4 bases, and 16 bases lay between the germline ends. Germline V CDR1 and CDR2: SEHNR, FQNEAQ (reference sequence). In DNA form, the CDR3 reads TGTGCCAGCAGCCCAGACTCGAAAGCTGCAGATACGCAGTATTTT. The encoded protein is CASSPDSKAADTQYF.

This chain uses TRBV5-1 with TRBJ2-1, with D perhaps TRBD1 (6 bases). The CDR3 contains 12 residues. V lost 9 bases to trimming and J lost 5 bases, with 12 bases between them. Germline assignment: CDR1 SGHRS and CDR2 YFSETQ. CDR3 DNA sequence: TGCGCCACCGGGACAAGACACAATGAGCAGTTCTTC. It is translated as CATGTRHNEQFF.

To note about this clone: This sample includes further DNA sequences coding for the same CDR3. The CDR3 sequence: CASSLSGRASPLHF. As DNA, the CDR3 is TGTGCCAGCAGCTTAAGCGGCAGAGCGTCACCCCTCCACTTT. The genes are TRBV7-3 and TRBJ1-6; D remains ambiguous. V was pared by 1 base and J by 10 bases, with 11 bases between. Germline values: CDR1 SGHTA, CDR2 FQGTGA. This CDR3 is 14 amino acids long.

This chain joins TRBV9 and TRBJ2-5; tentatively, D is TRBD2 (6 bases). Germline V gives CDR1 SGDLS, CDR2 YYNGEE. The CDR3 length is 15 residues. Trimming took off 0 bases at V and 1 base at J, with 10 bases between the two ends. CDR3 DNA: TGTGCCAGCAGCGTAGTAATCGGGGGCCAAGAGACCCAGTACTTC. Its translation is CASSVVIGGQETQYF.

The chain combines TRBV7-2 with TRBJ1-4; 9 nucleotides line up with TRBD1. CDR1 and CDR2 (germline): SGHTA, FQGNSA. The CDR3 loop spans 16 amino acids. Trimming cost V 1 base and J 7 bases; bases outside gene matches: 7. The CDR3, as DNA: TGTGCCAGCAGCTTAGGTAACAGGGGGCCGGGTGAAAAACTGTTTTTT. Translated, it gives CASSLGNRGPGEKLFF.

The chain is built from TRBV10-3 and TRBJ1-3; D is unresolved. Germline V gene sequence: CDR1 ENHRY, CDR2 SYGVKD. The CDR3 spans 15 residues. V lost 0 bases to trimming and J lost 0 bases, with 6 bases between them. Here the CDR3 reads CAISESRSSGNTIYF. As DNA, the CDR3 is TGTGCCATCAGTGAGTCGAGGAGCTCTGGAAACACCATATATTTT.

The sample holds a few counts of this clone. The chain couples TRBV4-2 to TRBJ2-7, with 10 bases fitting TRBD2. After removal of 0 bases from V and 6 bases from J, the junction contained 8 bases not matched to a gene. CDR1 LGHNA and CDR2 YNFKEQ come from the germline V gene. This CDR3 has 16 residues. Written as DNA, the CDR3 is TGTGCCAGCAGCCAAGAAGGAGCGGGGGGGCCTAGCGAGCAGTACTTC. This translates into CASSQEGAGGPSEQYF.

V is TRBV19 and J is TRBJ1-2; TRBD1 matches at 12 bases. The CDR3 runs to 18 residues. In germline, CDR1 is LNHDA, CDR2 SQIVND (reference sequence). Germline trimming cut 5 bases from V and 4 bases from J; bases unmatched to any gene: 14. The CDR3 protein is CASSSPPGQGAGGYGYTF. Here the CDR3 DNA reads TGTGCCAGTAGTTCCCCCCCGGGACAGGGGGCTGGCGGCTATGGCTACACCTTC.

This sequence joins TRBV12-3 or TRBV12-4 and TRBJ2-1; D unclear. The V and J ends lost 5 bases and 9 bases respectively, with 14 bases between them. CDR3 length: 13 amino acids. CDR3 in amino acids: CASSNARLAEQFF. The CDR3 coding sequence is TGTGCCAGCAGTAACGCGCGGTTAGCTGAGCAGTTCTTC.

The CDR3 protein is CASTGLAGMKFF. The CDR3 DNA reads TGTGCCAGCACCGGACTAGCGGGTATGAAGTTCTTC. The chain joins TRBV2 to TRBJ2-1; 11 bases match TRBD2. CDR1 is SNHLY, CDR2 FYNNEI, per germline. V lost 7 bases, J lost 14 bases, and 7 bases stayed unmatched. The CDR3 has 12 residues. Filled out from reference TRBV2 and TRBJ2-1, the complete variable domain reads EPEVTQTPSHQVTQMGQEVILRCVPISNHLYFYWYRQILGQKVEFLVSFYNNEISEKSEIFDDQFSVERPDGSNFTLKIRSTKLEDSAMYFCASTGLAGMKFFGPGTRLTVL.